This entry is about one TCR beta chain. This clone has a handful of counts. Its antigen is not yet known. Per-base qualities were not stored, and no clone one base away is much larger. The trial excluded patients who had a history of autoimmune disease or were on systemic immunosuppression. Peripheral blood for TCR sequencing was drawn from every dose cohort at baseline, at cycle 4 day 1 and at cycle 7 day 1. The samples were taken from a phase I, first-in-human, multicenter, open-label dose-escalation trial of ivuxolimab. Adults with locally advanced or metastatic head and neck squamous cell, hepatocellular, melanoma or renal cell carcinoma were enrolled in the trial. Before TCR sequencing, CD4+ T cells and CD8+ T cells from peripheral blood were sorted into separate populations. Genomic DNA was isolated from the sorted cells so that the TCRbeta CDR3 region could be sequenced. The immunoSEQ Assay was used to sequence the TCRbeta CDR3 regions. TCRdb stores this immuneACCESS table with in-frame sequences only. Part of the clones is absent; in the studies checked, under half of the shortfall reflects unresolved V genes, and no reason is known for the rest. This sample has approximately 68,000 clones in its table, and about 90% of those were observed once. The top ten constitute approximately 0.86% of the sample.

The record originates from a study of OX40 agonist ivuxolimab in advanced cancers. Turning to the overall study: Ivuxolimab, which targeted the costimulatory receptor OX40 (CD134), was an agonistic, fully human IgG2 monoclonal antibody. Intravenous ivuxolimab was administered to patients every 2 weeks at six dose levels: 0.01, 0.1, 0.3, 1.5, 3 and 10 mg/kg. Of the roughly 51 patients in dose escalation, about 20 had hepatocellular carcinoma, approximately 15 had melanoma, 9 had renal cell carcinoma and 9 had head and neck cancer. In the dose-escalation cohort, 70% to 85% of patients were male, and the mean age was around 60 years, with a range of roughly 20 to 80. Patients were allowed to have had prior anti-PD-1, anti-PD-L1 or anti-CTLA-4 therapy, and 40% of the dose-escalation patients had previously received checkpoint inhibitors. Three dose-escalation patients achieved partial responses, one with hepatocellular carcinoma and two with cutaneous melanoma. Peripheral TCRbeta sequencing aimed to test whether ivuxolimab altered TCR sequence diversity and caused clonal T-cell expansion. The paper reports the monotherapy dose-escalation portion (N of about 50 patients) of the phase I ivuxolimab trial.

Findings and caveats that apply to the study as a whole: After ivuxolimab, expanded clones were on average more numerous among CD8+ T cells than among CD4+ T cells. Low levels of normalized T-cell clonal expansion were also seen in some nonresponding patients. In the 0.1-3.0 mg/kg groups, partial responders were among the patients with the lowest normalized peripheral clonal expansion, particularly in CD8+ T cells. The antigen specificity of the clonally expanded peripheral T cells was not determined. Clonal expansion of both CD4+ and CD8+ blood T cells was observed from baseline to week 6 at doses 0.1 to 3.0 mg/kg.

The germline V gene sets CDR1 to SGHRS and CDR2 to YFSETQ. The CDR3 starts with the cysteine, ends with the phenylalanine, and has 14 residues. Here the CDR3 DNA is all that survives: 42 bases in frame from base 1. V loses 0 bases of germline sequence and J loses 6 bases, and the interval between the two ends is 12 bases. This receptor chain uses TRBV5-1 and TRBJ1-2; TRBD1 is perhaps the D gene, given 5 matching bases. Sequencing used CD4+ or CD8+ T cells sorted from blood, obtained in a trial of the OX40 agonist ivuxolimab. The receptor was derived from an adult with an advanced solid tumor such as melanoma, head and neck, liver or kidney cancer. In nucleotide form, the sequence is TGCGCCAGCAGCTTGGAGGCAGGGCTAGATGGCTACACCTTC. This sequence encodes CASSLEAGLDGYTF.